Presented here are 20 T cell receptor beta chains from one specimen sequenced in a study of T cell repertoires in cytomegalovirus infection. For these receptors, no antigen is known. TCRdb re-analysed the reads in MiXCR, keeping a single row per CDR3 protein. In the table there are about 700,000 distinct CDR3 sequences, 30% to 35% of which are singletons. The specimen was cultured PBMCs, collected from culture after CMV antigen stimulation. These receptors all come from a human donor in good health (CMV status not recorded). Some clones in this sample may be carry-over from other donors' samples.

This clonotype was seen ten or more times. The chain couples TRBV7-2 to TRBJ1-5, with 8 bases that match TRBD1. Germline CDR1 is SGHTA and CDR2 is FQGNSA. This CDR3 spans 15 amino acids. Germline trimming cut 5 bases from V and 1 base from J; bases unmatched to any gene: 4. In DNA form, the CDR3 reads TGTGCCAGCAGCAAAACAGGGGGAAGCAATCAGCCCCAGCATTTT. This translates into CASSKTGGSNQPQHF.

The chain couples TRBV20-1 to TRBJ2-7; D remains ambiguous. CDR1 DFQATT and CDR2 SNEGSKA come from the germline V gene (reference sequence). Trimming stripped 5 bases from V and 2 bases from J, with 16 bases between. The CDR3 length is 14 residues. The CDR3 reads CSASSTVVAYEQYF. The CDR3 DNA follows: TGCAGTGCTTCGAGTACAGTGGTAGCCTACGAGCAGTACTTC.

This CDR3 reads CASSARGYYNEQFF. DNA for the CDR3: TGTGCCAGCAGCGCCAGGGGTTACTACAATGAGCAGTTCTTC. The chain carries TRBV9 and TRBJ2-1, with D tentatively TRBD1 (6 bases). V shed 3 bases and J shed 3 bases, with 10 bases lying between them. This CDR3 is built from 14 residues. Per germline, CDR1 SGDLS and CDR2 YYNGEE.

J is TRBJ2-7 and V is TRBV9; tentatively, D is TRBD1 (6 bases). CDR3 size: 12 residues. The V end was cut by 2 bases, the J end by 5 bases, with 8 bases between. Per germline, CDR1 SGDLS and CDR2 YYNGEE. The CDR3 is CASSVGADEQYF. The CDR3, as DNA: TGTGCCAGCAGCGTGGGGGCCGACGAGCAGTACTTC.

J is TRBJ2-1 and V is TRBV6-8; TRBD2 agrees at 11 bases. Trimming at V came to 0 bases and at J to 7 bases, leaving 2 bases not matched to a gene. This CDR3 has 15 residues. Germline assignment: CDR1 MNHGY and CDR2 SAAAGT. CDR3 residues: CASSYSGLADNEQFF. CDR3 nucleotide sequence: TGTGCCAGCAGTTACTCGGGACTAGCGGATAATGAGCAGTTCTTC.

This clonotype was seen a few times. This chain joins TRBV6-6 and TRBJ2-1; D ambiguous. From germline, CDR1 is MNHNY and CDR2 SVGAGI (reference sequence). V was trimmed by 0 bases and J by 10 bases, leaving 10 bases between them. This CDR3 contains 13 residues. The CDR3 DNA is TGTGCCAGCAGTTACTCGAGGTCTAGGGAGCAGTTCTTC. This translates into CASSYSRSREQFF.

The rearrangement links TRBV7-2 to TRBJ2-3, with TRBD2 as a possible D gene (5 bases). Trimming cost V 0 bases and J 0 bases, with 16 bases left between them. CDR1 and CDR2 from the germline V gene are SGHTA and FQGNSA. There are 18 residues in the CDR3. CDR3 DNA: TGTGCCAGCAGCTTAGCGCAAGGCGGGTACAAAAGCACAGATACGCAGTATTTT. This codes for CASSLAQGGYKSTDTQYF.

This clonotype has just one count. The rearrangement links TRBV4-1 to TRBJ1-1; a possible D gene is TRBD1 (5 bases). In germline, CDR1 is MGHRA, CDR2 YSYEKL. This CDR3 contains 17 residues. Deletions cut 0 bases from V and 1 base from J, with 15 bases between. CDR3 loop: CASSQDLGREQNTEAFF. Here the CDR3 DNA reads TGCGCCAGCAGCCAAGATCTTGGCAGGGAACAGAACACTGAAGCTTTCTTT.

The V call is TRBV27, the J call TRBJ1-5; no definite D call. This CDR3 is 18 amino acids long. Germline V gene data show CDR1 as MNHEY and CDR2 as SMNVEV (reference sequence). Trimming removed 2 bases at V and 3 bases at J, with 20 bases between. DNA of the CDR3: TGTGCCAGCAGTTTAGGACCCAAGCCAGTCGGCCTCAATCAGCCCCAGCATTTT. It codes for CASSLGPKPVGLNQPQHF.

The V and J genes are TRBV10-3 and TRBJ2-6; TRBD2 might be the D (6 bases). Trimming stripped 4 bases from V and 4 bases from J, with 17 bases between. In germline, CDR1 is ENHRY, CDR2 SYGVKD. This CDR3 has 17 residues. This CDR3 reads CAISGGAGWGGANVLTF. For the CDR3, the DNA is TGTGCCATCAGTGGAGGAGCGGGCTGGGGCGGGGCCAACGTCCTGACTTTC.

The chain is built from TRBV19 and TRBJ2-7, with no clear D. The CDR3 has 13 amino acids. Between the trimmed V and J ends, which lost 2 bases and 5 bases, there was a span of 10 bases. From germline, CDR1 is LNHDA and CDR2 SQIVND (reference sequence). The CDR3 DNA sequence: TGTGCCAGTAGTATAACAAGCGCTCACGAGCAGTACTTC. Its protein is CASSITSAHEQYF. Full variable domain (missing parts from reference TRBV19 and TRBJ2-7): DGGITQSPKYLFRKEGQNVTLSCEQNLNHDAMYWYRQDPGQGLRLIYYSQIVNDFQKGDIAEGYSVSREKKESFPLTVTSAQKNPTAFYLCASSITSAHEQYFGPGTRLTVT.

This clonotype was picked up a small number of times. CDR3 sequence: CASSSDRAEETQYF. The CDR3 nucleotides are TGCGCCAGCAGCTCGGACAGGGCCGAAGAGACCCAGTACTTC. V usage is TRBV5-1 and J usage is TRBJ2-5, with 8 bases that match TRBD1. The CDR3 consists of 14 residues. The germline V gene encodes CDR1 SGHRS and CDR2 YFSETQ. The V segment lost 3 bases and the J segment 3 bases; nucleotides outside the gene matches: 4. Looking up the rest from reference TRBV5-1 and TRBJ2-5 gives the full variable domain: KAGVTQTPRYLIKTRGQQVTLSCSPISGHRSVSWYQQTPGQGLQFLFEYFSETQRNKGNFPGRFSGRQFSNSRSEMNVSTLELGDSALYLCASSSDRAEETQYFGPGTRLLVL.

This sequence joins TRBV7-2 and TRBJ1-1; 7 bases line up with TRBD1. Germline values: CDR1 SGHTA, CDR2 FQGNSA. V was clipped by 3 bases and J by 6 bases; unmatched bases: 10. This CDR3 comprises 15 residues. CDR3 coding DNA: TGTGCCAGCAGCTTTGATAACAGGGGACGAGCTGAAGCTTTCTTT. Its translation is CASSFDNRGRAEAFF.

The J gene is TRBJ2-7, the V gene TRBV7-8, with unresolved D. Trimming removed 5 bases at V and 1 base at J, with 18 bases between. The CDR3 has 16 amino acids. CDR1 is SGHVS, CDR2 FQNEAQ, per germline. CDR3 protein: CASSRTFRARSYEQYF. The CDR3 nucleotides read TGTGCCAGCAGCCGGACCTTCCGGGCTAGATCCTACGAGCAGTACTTC.

This clonotype appeared a few times. The chain recombines TRBV19 with TRBJ2-7; 9 nucleotides match TRBD1. The germline V gene has CDR1 LNHDA and CDR2 SQIVND (reference sequence). The junction had 8 bases not matched to a gene; V was cut back by 5 bases and J by 6 bases. This CDR3 is 14 amino acids long. The CDR3 nucleotides read TGTGCCAGTAGTCCCGGGGACAGGGATAGCGAGCAGTACTTC. It encodes CASSPGDRDSEQYF.

This clonotype was seen repeatedly, ten times or more. This chain uses TRBV12-3 or TRBV12-4 with TRBJ2-1, with 12 bases lining up with TRBD2. Unmatched junction bases numbered 6, after V lost 6 bases and J lost 9 bases. The CDR3 spans 14 residues. The CDR3 DNA reads TGTGCCAGCAGCCCTAGCGGGGGGGCCATTGAGCAGTTCTTC. Protein product: CASSPSGGAIEQFF.

Only a few counts were recorded for this clonotype. This chain connects TRBV20-1 to TRBJ2-1, with D unresolved. The germline V and J ends were trimmed by 2 bases and 4 bases, with 15 bases remaining between them. Germline CDR1 reads DFQATT; CDR2 reads SNEGSKA (reference sequence). The CDR3 has 15 residues. CDR3 region: CSARPADSPYNEQFF. CDR3 in DNA: TGCAGTGCTAGACCTGCAGATAGCCCGTACAATGAGCAGTTCTTC.

V gene TRBV19 combines with J gene TRBJ1-5; D perhaps matches TRBD1 (5 bases). This CDR3 comprises 14 residues. V was trimmed by 3 bases and J by 7 bases, leaving 13 bases between them. The V gene's germline CDR1 is LNHDA and CDR2 SQIVND (reference sequence). In DNA form, the CDR3 reads TGTGCCAGTAGTATCTTGGGGGACGGACAGCCCCAGCATTTT. Its protein is CASSILGDGQPQHF.

The chain joins TRBV7-2 to TRBJ1-1, with D unresolved. Trimming cost V 5 bases and J 1 base, with 20 bases left between them. This CDR3 spans 17 amino acids. Germline assignment: CDR1 SGHTA and CDR2 FQGNSA. The CDR3 DNA reads as TGTGCCAGCAGCCCCCGGGCCTTCAACATGGGGAACACTGAAGCTTTCTTT. Protein product: CASSPRAFNMGNTEAFF.

The CDR3 loop reads CATSAGWGSYEQYF. For the CDR3, the DNA is TGTGCCACCAGCGCGGGTTGGGGCTCCTACGAGCAGTACTTC. This rearrangement joins TRBV15 to TRBJ2-7, with D maybe TRBD2 (5 bases). The CDR3 is made up of 14 amino acids. The germline V and J ends were trimmed by 5 bases and 0 bases, with 11 bases remaining between them. The germline CDR1 and CDR2 sequences are LNHNV and YYDKDF (reference sequence).